This entry lists 17 T cell receptor beta chains sequenced from one sample in a study of T cells in localized non-small cell lung cancer. The table came from immunoSEQ multiplex PCR; TCRdb's copy has only in-frame clones and leaves some out. The data contain around 64,000 clones, approximately 90% of them singletons. The sample here was peripheral blood, taken before any cancer treatment. These receptors were collected from a man between 40 and 70 years old with stage I squamous cell lung carcinoma.

V gene TRBV11-3 combines with J gene TRBJ2-5; D is uncertain. Trimming pared 1 base from V and 6 bases from J, leaving 9 bases between. The CDR3 contains 13 residues. CDR1 and CDR2 from the germline V gene are SGHNT and YENEEA. The CDR3 loop is CASSLADGQTQYF. The CDR3 nucleotides are TGTGCCAGCAGCTTAGCAGACGGGCAGACCCAGTACTTC.

This clone was seen a single time. The genes are TRBV30 and TRBJ2-2; the D is unclear. CDR1 is GTSNPN, CDR2 SVGIG, per germline (reference sequence). This CDR3 has 13 residues. V was cut by 0 bases and J by 5 bases, with 7 bases left in between. DNA for the CDR3: TGTGCCTGGAGTGTAAGGGATACCGGGGAGCTGTTTTTT. Protein: CAWSVRDTGELFF.

The V and J genes are TRBV7-3 and TRBJ2-1; possibly TRBD1 or TRBD2 for D (5 bases each). The CDR3 consists of 14 residues. CDR1 and CDR2 (germline): SGHTA, FQGTGA. The ends were cut back, 2 bases at V and 11 bases at J, with 16 bases in the middle. CDR3 residues: CASSLGTGTRKQFF. The CDR3 coding sequence is TGTGCCAGCAGCTTAGGAACCGGGACCCGAAAGCAGTTCTTC.

V usage is TRBV11-2 and J usage is TRBJ2-7; a possible D gene is TRBD2 (5 bases). Trimming removed 5 bases from V and 2 bases from J, with 19 bases in between. This CDR3 has 16 amino acids. Germline V gene lookup returns CDR1 SGHAT and CDR2 FQNNGV. The CDR3 nucleotides are TGTGCCAGCAGCGGGGAGCTGAGCGGTGCAACCTACGAGCAGTACTTC. This sequence encodes CASSGELSGATYEQYF.

This sequence joins TRBV18 and TRBJ1-5; TRBD1 matches 7 bases. V was pared by 3 bases and J by 7 bases, with 12 bases of the junction left unmatched. Germline values: CDR1 KGHSH, CDR2 LQKENI. The CDR3 has 16 residues. CDR3 in amino acids: CASSPVRGQILQPQHF. In nucleotides, the CDR3 is TGTGCCAGCTCACCCGTCCGGGGACAGATATTACAGCCCCAGCATTTT.

This clone was counted once. The rearrangement joins TRBV6-4 to TRBJ1-2; 7 bases fit TRBD1. With 6 bases clipped from V and 6 bases from J, the junction kept 7 bases outside the gene matches. Germline V gives CDR1 MRHNA, CDR2 SNTAGT. The CDR3 runs 13 residues. The CDR3 DNA follows: TGTGCCAGCAGAGAGACAGGGTCCGATGGCTACACCTTC. It is translated as CASRETGSDGYTF.

The gene calls are TRBV7-8 and TRBJ2-7, with a tentative D call TRBD1 (6 bases). The length of the CDR3 is 14 residues. Germline assignment: CDR1 SGHVS and CDR2 FQNEAQ. V was clipped by 2 bases and J by 2 bases, with 10 bases between them. The CDR3 nucleotides are TGTGCCAGCAGCTTAAGGTGGACAGCCTACGAGCAGTACTTC. It yields the protein CASSLRWTAYEQYF.

The chain carries TRBV7-3 and TRBJ2-1; 10 bases map to TRBD2. Per the germline V gene, CDR1 is SGHTA and CDR2 is FQGTGA. The CDR3 sequence is 16 residues long. The J segment lost 7 bases and the V segment lost 0 bases, leaving 6 bases of the junction unmatched. CDR3 DNA sequence: TGTGCCAGCAGCTTAACAGCGGGAGGGCCCGGGAATGAGCAGTTCTTC. Translation gives CASSLTAGGPGNEQFF.

The chain uses TRBV6-5 and TRBJ1-2; 7 bases line up with TRBD1. Germline V gene sequence: CDR1 MNHEY, CDR2 SVGAGI. V gave up 6 bases and J gave up 3 bases; unmatched junction bases: 7. The CDR3 runs to 14 residues. The CDR3 nucleotides are TGTGCCAGCAGGGGAACAGGGGCGGACTATGGCTACACCTTC. It is translated as CASRGTGADYGYTF.

This chain joins TRBV19 and TRBJ2-5, with unresolved D. The germline V gene has CDR1 LNHDA and CDR2 SQIVND (reference sequence). The CDR3 covers 13 residues. V lost 3 bases and J 2 bases, leaving 7 bases between the germline ends. DNA for the CDR3: TGTGCCAGTAGTATGGACGGACAAGAGACCCAGTACTTC. This gives the protein CASSMDGQETQYF.

This clone was observed once. This chain uses TRBV5-1 with TRBJ2-5, with 7 bases fitting TRBD2. The better agreement between TRBJ2-7 and the DNA end casts doubt on the J call. Germline CDR1 SGHRS, CDR2 YFSETQ. The CDR3 extends over 14 amino acids. The CDR3 sequence is CASSFLGGTYEQYF. CDR3 nucleotide sequence: TGCGCCAGCAGCTTCCTCGGGGGGACCTACGAGCAGTACTTC.

This chain joins TRBV21-1 and TRBJ1-2. TRBV21-1 constitutes a pseudogene. The CDR3 covers 15 residues. The CDR3 DNA reads as TGTGCCAGCAGCAAAGCGGGAGGGCTCGAGGATGGCTACACCTTC. It codes for CASSKAGGLEDGYTF.

This rearrangement joins TRBV4-2 to TRBJ2-5; possible D gene TRBD2, 8 bases. The CDR3 is 17 amino acids. The ends were cut back, 1 base at V and 4 bases at J, with 19 bases in the middle. CDR1 LGHNA and CDR2 YNFKEQ come from the germline V gene. CDR3 DNA: TGTGCCAGCAGCCAAGCCCCCCGCCGGGAGGGGGCAGAGACCCAGTACTTC. It codes for CASSQAPRREGAETQYF.

This clone was seen only once. The rearrangement joins TRBV27 to TRBJ1-4; TRBD1 agrees at 7 bases. CDR1 MNHEY and CDR2 SMNVEV come from the germline V gene (reference sequence). The CDR3 runs 16 residues. J lost 5 bases, V lost 5 bases, and 11 bases had no gene match. CDR3 coding DNA: TGTGCCAGCAGTGATAGGATAAGGACAGGCAATGAAAAACTGTTTTTT. Protein: CASSDRIRTGNEKLFF. The full variable domain, with the rest looked up from reference TRBV27 and TRBJ1-4, is EAQVTQNPRYLITVTGKKLTVTCSQNMNHEYMSWYRQDPGLGLRQIYYSMNVEVTDKGDVPEGYKVSRKEKRNFPLILESPSPNQTSLYFCASSDRIRTGNEKLFFGSGTQLSVL.

The CDR3 region is CASSQGVSRMNTEAFF. The CDR3 DNA is TGCGCCAGCAGCCAAGGGGTTAGCAGAATGAACACTGAAGCTTTCTTT. J is TRBJ1-1 and V is TRBV4-3, with D hard to call. Germline-derived CDR1 and CDR2 are LGHNA and YSLEER. The CDR3 loop spans 16 amino acids. Deletions cut 1 base from V and 0 bases from J, with 12 bases between.

The V call is TRBV28, the J call TRBJ2-7, with D tentatively TRBD1 (5 bases). V lost 5 bases and J lost 2, with 13 bases in between. The CDR3 length is 14 residues. The germline V gene has CDR1 MDHEN and CDR2 SYDVKM. CDR3 DNA: TGTGCCAGCAGTGTCCCAGGGATTACCTACGAGCAGTACTTC. It encodes CASSVPGITYEQYF.

The V gene is TRBV5-5, the J gene TRBJ1-1; D not certain. Germline V gives CDR1 SGHKS, CDR2 YYEKEE (reference sequence). This CDR3 has 15 residues. Trimming stripped 4 bases from V and 0 bases from J, with 13 bases between. The CDR3 loop is CASSPQAAMNTEAFF. CDR3 DNA sequence: TGTGCCAGCAGCCCCCAGGCAGCAATGAACACTGAAGCTTTCTTT.